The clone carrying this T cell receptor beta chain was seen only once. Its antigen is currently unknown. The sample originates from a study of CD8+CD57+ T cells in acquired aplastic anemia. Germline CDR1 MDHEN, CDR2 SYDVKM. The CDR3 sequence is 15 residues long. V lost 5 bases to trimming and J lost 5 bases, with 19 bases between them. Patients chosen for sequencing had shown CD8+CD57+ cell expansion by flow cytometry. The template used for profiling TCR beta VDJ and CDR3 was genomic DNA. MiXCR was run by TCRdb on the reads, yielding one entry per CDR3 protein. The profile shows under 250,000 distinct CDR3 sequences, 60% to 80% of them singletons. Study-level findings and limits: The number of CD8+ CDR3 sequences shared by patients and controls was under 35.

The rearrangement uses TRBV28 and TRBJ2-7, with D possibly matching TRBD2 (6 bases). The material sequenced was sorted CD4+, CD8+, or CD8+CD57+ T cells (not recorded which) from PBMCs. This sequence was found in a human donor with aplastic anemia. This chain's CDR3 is CASSRPHGGEDEQYF. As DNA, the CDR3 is TGTGCCAGCAGTCGGCCCCACGGCGGGGAAGACGAGCAGTACTTC.